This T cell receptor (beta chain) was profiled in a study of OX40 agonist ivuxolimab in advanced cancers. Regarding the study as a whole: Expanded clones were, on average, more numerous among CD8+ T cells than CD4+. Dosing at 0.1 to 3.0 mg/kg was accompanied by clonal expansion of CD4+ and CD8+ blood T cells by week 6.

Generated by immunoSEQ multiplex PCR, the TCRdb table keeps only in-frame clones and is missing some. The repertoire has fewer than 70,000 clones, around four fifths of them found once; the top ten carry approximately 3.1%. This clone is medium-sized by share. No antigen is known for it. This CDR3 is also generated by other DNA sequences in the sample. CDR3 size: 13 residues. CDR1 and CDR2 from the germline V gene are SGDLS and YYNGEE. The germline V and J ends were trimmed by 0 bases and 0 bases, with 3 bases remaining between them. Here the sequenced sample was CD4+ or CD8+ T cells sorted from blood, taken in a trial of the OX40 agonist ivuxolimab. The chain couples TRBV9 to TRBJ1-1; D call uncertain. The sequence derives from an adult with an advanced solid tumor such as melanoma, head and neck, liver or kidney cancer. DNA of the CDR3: TGTGCCAGCAGCGTAGACGTGAACACTGAAGCTTTCTTT. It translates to CASSVDVNTEAFF.